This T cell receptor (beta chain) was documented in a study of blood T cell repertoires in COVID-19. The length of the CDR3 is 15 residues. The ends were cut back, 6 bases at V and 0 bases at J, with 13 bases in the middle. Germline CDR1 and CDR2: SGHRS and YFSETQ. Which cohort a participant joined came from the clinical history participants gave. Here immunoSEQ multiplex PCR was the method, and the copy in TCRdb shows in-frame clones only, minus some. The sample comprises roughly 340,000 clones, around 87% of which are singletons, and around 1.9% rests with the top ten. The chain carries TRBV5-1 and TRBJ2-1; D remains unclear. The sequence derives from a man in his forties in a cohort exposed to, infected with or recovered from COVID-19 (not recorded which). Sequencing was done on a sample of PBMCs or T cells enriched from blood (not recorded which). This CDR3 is CASKKLDFSYNEQFF. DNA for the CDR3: TGCGCCAGCAAAAAGCTAGATTTCTCCTACAATGAGCAGTTCTTC.